This T cell receptor beta chain was observed in a study of cytomegalovirus exposure and HLA in healthy donors (dated by TCRdb to between 2016 and 2019). About the investigation overall: In an earlier analysis of fewer than 750 of the donors, 250 to 350 Gb of sequence data and 95 million to 130 million unique TCR beta sequences from about 179 million T cells were reported. To decide whether each TCR beta V gene segment behaved as functional or pseudogenic, an earlier analysis of approximately 620 of the donors relied on high-throughput TCR beta sequencing. In a later analysis, previously published TCR beta repertoires from 666 donors were re-analyzed and high-resolution HLA genotyping was added so that TCR occurrence patterns could be studied. The number of donors typed differed by locus, with about 629-630 for A, B, C, DRB1 and DQB1, around 500 for DQA1, nearly 610 for DPA1, and some 440 for DPB1. High-throughput TCR immunosequencing, statistical association of individual TCRs with disease status, and machine learning were combined to predict cytomegalovirus infection status. Besides the first cohort of 500 to 700 subjects, a separate validation cohort made up of roughly 120 different subjects was used. The later analysis used no new phenotypic data to find candidate immune exposures, relying instead on TCR beta sequences and their occurrence across donors. HLA typing included class I and class II loci at four-digit resolution. Donor age, sex, ethnicity and CMV serostatus were collected together with the repertoire data. A later genetic analysis used genome-wide SNP genotypes for about 65% of the roughly 670 donors, treating that subset as a discovery cohort. The study used immunosequencing to profile the T cell repertoires of approximately 640 subjects and linked those repertoires to cytomegalovirus serostatus. Roughly five DR-DQ haplotypes were handled as single units for association and clustering because linkage in the cohort was strong. The study was designed to test whether signatures of past pathogen exposure could be identified by cataloging public T cell receptors. Every discovery cohort repertoire had been produced on one sequencing platform. An early release covering about 600 HLA-typed donors comprised about 300 gigabases of sequencing data and roughly 86 million unique TCR sequences. Of the roughly 400 genotyped donors, less than 90% were placed in the genetic ancestry cluster associated with self-reported Caucasian donors. Among roughly 400 genotyped donors of the cohort, an average of approximately 240,000 unique TCR beta nucleotide sequences was sequenced per donor, of which 15% to 20% were non-productive.

The germline V gene (reference sequence) specifies GTSNPN as CDR1 and SVGIG as CDR2. The V and J ends are trimmed by 2 bases and 8 bases, leaving 9 bases between them. The cysteine opens and the phenylalanine closes a CDR3 of 11 amino acids. Of all the DNA, just the CDR3 is kept, 33 bases in frame from base 1. The investigation overall reported the following: The presence/absence analyses assumed that sequencing depth was roughly uniform across donors, and that assumption may not be true. In a later analysis, most CMV-associated TCR beta chains were found to appear HLA-restricted, with HLA associations seemingly driven largely by CMV exposure. While some public TCRs were present in many individuals, most TCR sequences turned up only very rarely across donors. Assigning TCR associations to individual alleles was difficult when HLA alleles, especially DR and DQ, strongly co-occurred. In this cohort, only TCR beta chains were sequenced, and detectable features were limited by the absence of alpha or paired-chain data. Because counts were too low, some 17 rarely observed V segments, including chromosome 9 orphons, were excluded from the earlier analysis of around 590 of the donors. The 87-base-pair reads could not distinguish some IMGT-functional V segments, including TRBV6-2 and TRBV6-3, so those segments were excluded. A later analysis found that HLA-associated TCR beta chains were more clonally expanded and had lower generation probabilities than equally common non-associated chains. In a later genetic analysis, fewer N-insertions in productive TCRs were reported among donors in an Asian-associated ancestry cluster than the approximately 710-donor mean. According to the authors, the approach could potentially be generalized to other disease states and immunological phenotypes. A later analysis found that TCR association rates varied across HLA loci, with DRB1 alleles showing the most associated TCRs and HLA-C alleles the fewest. Linkage disequilibrium might explain the correlated functional status among segregating V segments, but an unknown experimental factor could not be excluded. A further reported finding was that TCR beta sequences accurately predicted the HLA-A and HLA-B alleles for most subjects in the first cohort. The study listed 164 TCR beta chains as associated with cytomegalovirus. The classifier was reported to diagnose cytomegalovirus status with high specificity and sensitivity in both the original cohort and the validation cohort. For the cohort, immune exposure information was limited to CMV serostatus. Three of the identified cytomegalovirus-associated TCR beta chains were confirmed in vitro to be specific for cytomegalovirus antigens. In a later genetic analysis, a missense DCLRE1C variant was associated with V-gene and J-gene trimming of TCR beta chains, and the association was replicated in an independent cohort. HLA typing was unavailable for some donors at each locus, so association tests used only the typed subset. The sequencing pipeline was judged likely to have produced a cluster of highly shared sequence variants as a technical artifact. At a false discovery rate of 0.05, a later analysis linked 16,951 TCR beta sequences to specific HLA alleles. In an earlier analysis of about 550 of the donors, most TCR beta V segments were observed in productive rearrangements about 90% or about 30% of the time, broadly matching IMGT annotations. In a later analysis, several top co-occurrence clusters were reported to appear linked to parvovirus B19, influenza, CMV and Epstein-Barr virus.

To prepare the library, the immunoSEQ multiplex PCR assay was applied. A mixture of 60 forward primers for TCR Vbeta segments and 13 reverse primers for TCR Jbeta segments was used in the multiplex PCR. Amplification of the CDR3 region of rearranged TCR beta genes was performed with a multiplex PCR assay on genomic DNA. The Illumina HiSeq System was used to sequence the amplified TCR beta libraries as 87-base-pair reads. In the authors' own workflow: Across the roughly 640 repertoires, a later analysis counted tens of millions of unique TCR beta chains, about 10 million of which were shared by at least two donors. Raw reads were error-corrected and collapsed into unique sequences with a nearest-neighbor algorithm that merged closely related sequences to remove PCR and sequencing errors. To assign V, D and J gene segments, CDR3 sequences were aligned to IMGT reference sequences. For a sequence to be retained, a match of at least six nucleotides to both a V gene segment and a J gene segment was required. A rearrangement was called productive if the CDR3 had no stop codons and remained in frame with V and J, and every other rearrangement was called non-productive. Following IMGT convention, CDR3 was defined as the stretch from the second conserved V-encoded cysteine to the conserved J-encoded phenylalanine. Sequences without an unambiguous match to a single V gene segment were excluded from the earlier analysis of about 630 of the donors. In an earlier analysis of around 590 of the donors, a V segment was called functional when productive rearrangements were above 56.7%, and segregating when the standard deviation between donors exceeded 5%. A statistical classification framework was built to diagnose cytomegalovirus status from the catalog of TCR beta chain sequences. A later analysis assigned V and J genes by comparing TCR nucleotide sequences with IMGT/GENE-DB human TR gene sequences. A later analysis assigned CDR3 sequences and most-parsimonious VDJ recombination scenarios with the TCRdist pipeline. A later analysis defined each TCR beta chain by its CDR3 amino acid sequence plus V-gene family, and excluded reads lacking a unique V-gene family. In a later analysis, fewer than 650 highly shared, low-generation-probability nucleotide sequences were removed to address suspected cross-contamination and a sequencing artifact. A later analysis calculated a clonal expansion index for each public chain from normalized within-repertoire ranks of inferred template counts. In a later analysis, generation probabilities were computed with a VDJ recombination model fitted to out-of-frame rearrangements, and the resulting probabilities were checked against IGoR. In a later analysis, hypergeometric tests were used to score TCR-TCR, TCR-HLA and TCR-CMV co-occurrence, with a repertoire-size bias correction applied to TCR pairs. A later analysis estimated false discovery rates by permuting HLA or CMV assignments 20 times. In a later analysis, co-occurring TCRs were grouped using DBSCAN, with TCRdist sequence similarity added in when clustering inside HLA-allele-positive subsets. Repertoires with fewer than 30,000 or more than 120,000 public chains were left out of co-occurrence clustering, as were about 5 repertoires with anomalous nucleotide sharing. Imported from immuneACCESS, the table was reduced by TCRdb to in-frame sequences with V and J called. These copies leave out some clones; in studies compared against another copy, an unresolved V gene accounts for under half, and the cause of the remainder is not known. V and J calls plus clone size are reproduced from that table; the DNA served to infer D and trimming. This sample has about 130,000 clones in its table, and roughly 78% of those were observed once. The top ten clones comprise about 4.3% of the sample.

In total, over 600 healthy bone marrow donors made up the cohort. All cohort members were sampled while nominally healthy, although unrecorded immune exposures were likely present. Of the approximately 700 cohort members, approximately 290 had a positive CMV serostatus and 350 to 450 had a negative one, while no CMV serostatus was recorded for the donor. Each donor provided a peripheral blood sample, and peripheral blood mononuclear cells were used for TCR beta sequencing. Genomic DNA extraction from the blood cell samples was performed with the Qiagen DNeasy Blood Extraction Kit. On this clone itself: Its cognate antigen has yet to be identified. One base away there is no much larger clone; base qualities are not given.

The V gene is TRBV30 and the J gene is TRBJ1-2; a confident D gene designation cannot be given. The TCR sequence derives from a man aged 30-40 years in good health. The sample comprised PBMCs. The nucleotide sequence is TGTGCCTGGAGTCCGGGAGAGGGCTACACCTTC. The resulting protein is CAWSPGEGYTF.